The 25 T cell receptor beta chains in this list originate from one sample, sequenced in a study of OX40 agonist ivuxolimab in advanced cancers. Measured with immunoSEQ multiplex PCR; TCRdb has only the in-frame clones, and not every one. Among roughly 13,000 clones listed, 77% were seen once. The source material was CD4+ or CD8+ T cells sorted from blood, sampled in a trial of the OX40 agonist ivuxolimab. The source is an adult with an advanced solid tumor such as melanoma, head and neck, liver or kidney cancer.

This clone rates as medium-sized. This rearrangement joins TRBV19 to TRBJ2-2; weak D call: TRBD2 (5 bases). The CDR3 sequence is 17 residues long. V was pared by 0 bases and J by 4 bases, with 15 bases between. Germline V gene lookup returns CDR1 LNHDA and CDR2 SQIVND (reference sequence). The CDR3 loop reads CASSIDLSSGPTGELFF. CDR3 bases: TGTGCCAGTAGTATAGATCTATCCAGCGGTCCCACCGGGGAGCTGTTTTTT.

The chain uses TRBV5-1 and TRBJ2-7; TRBD2 aligns across 9 bases. The CDR3 sequence is 14 residues long. The germline CDR1 and CDR2 sequences are SGHRS and YFSETQ. The junction had 6 bases not matched to a gene; V was cut back by 7 bases and J by 1 base. The CDR3 spells CASGSLAGSYEQYF. The CDR3 DNA reads as TGCGCCAGCGGGTCCCTAGCGGGATCCTACGAGCAGTACTTC.

V gene TRBV5-5 combines with J gene TRBJ2-2; D unresolved. The V end was cut by 2 bases, the J end by 0 bases, with 11 bases between. CDR3 length: 16 amino acids. Per the germline V gene, CDR1 is SGHKS and CDR2 is YYEKEE (reference sequence). CDR3 sequence (DNA): TGTGCCAGCAGCTTCCACCGGTACGCGAACACCGGGGAGCTGTTTTTT. Protein product: CASSFHRYANTGELFF.

The sample holds one count of this clone. The chain combines TRBV5-1 with TRBJ2-2, with D possibly matching TRBD2 (6 bases). V lost 4 bases and J lost 7, with 14 bases in between. The CDR3 loop spans 14 amino acids. The V gene's germline CDR1 is SGHRS and CDR2 YFSETQ. The CDR3 protein is CASSLQGSGGELFF. CDR3 DNA: TGCGCCAGCAGCCTTCAGGGTAGCGGCGGGGAGCTGTTTTTT.

This clone was counted a few times. The rearrangement joins TRBV27 to TRBJ1-5; TRBD1 matches 9 bases. Losses at the gene ends were 6 bases for V and 3 bases for J; bases not matched to a gene: 3. The CDR3 runs 14 residues. Germline CDR1 reads MNHEY; CDR2 reads SMNVEV (reference sequence). CDR3 sequence reads: CASRRTGANQPQHF. DNA for the CDR3: TGTGCCAGCAGACGGACAGGGGCCAATCAGCCCCAGCATTTT.

By share, this clone counts as medium-sized. V gene TRBV9 combines with J gene TRBJ2-2, with TRBD1 identical over 12 bases. From germline, CDR1 is SGDLS and CDR2 YYNGEE. The CDR3 sequence is 17 residues long. The junction had 6 bases not matched to a gene; V was cut back by 3 bases and J by 3 bases. CDR3 in amino acids: CASSAPGQGADTGELFF. For the CDR3, the DNA is TGTGCCAGCAGCGCCCCGGGACAGGGGGCCGACACCGGGGAGCTGTTTTTT.

This sequence joins TRBV30 and TRBJ2-7, with 9 bases lining up with TRBD2. Germline trimming cut 2 bases from V and 2 bases from J; bases unmatched to any gene: 4. CDR3 length: 14 residues. CDR1 is GTSNPN, CDR2 SVGIG, per germline (reference sequence). The CDR3 here is CAWSSGRPPYEQYF. In nucleotides, the CDR3 is TGTGCCTGGAGTAGCGGGAGGCCTCCCTACGAGCAGTACTTC.

The chain employs TRBV19 and TRBJ2-3, with unresolved D. Germline assignment: CDR1 LNHDA and CDR2 SQIVND (reference sequence). Between the trimmed V and J ends, which lost 2 bases and 4 bases, there was a span of 4 bases. The CDR3 runs to 12 residues. The CDR3 DNA reads as TGTGCCAGTAGTATACACCCAGATACGCAGTATTTT. Protein product: CASSIHPDTQYF.

This clone was found once. This sequence joins TRBV5-1 and TRBJ2-6, with D tentatively TRBD2 (5 bases). The germline V and J ends were trimmed by 5 bases and 4 bases, with 16 bases remaining between them. The CDR3 loop spans 16 amino acids. Germline loops: CDR1 SGHRS, CDR2 YFSETQ. CDR3 residues: CASRGSGLGGANVLTF. In DNA, the CDR3 is TGCGCCAGCAGGGGGAGCGGTTTGGGAGGGGCCAACGTCCTGACTTTC.

The V and J genes are TRBV5-1 and TRBJ2-1; 14 bases are a match to TRBD2. From germline, CDR1 is SGHRS and CDR2 YFSETQ. V lost 0 bases to trimming and J lost 4 bases; unmatched junction nucleotides: 9. The CDR3 spans 19 residues. As DNA, the CDR3 is TGCGCCAGCAGCTTGGGGCGACTAGCGGGAGGGCCGGGGTACAATGAGCAGTTCTTC. Translation: CASSLGRLAGGPGYNEQFF.

The CDR3, as DNA: TGTGCCAGCAGGGGACTAGCGGGAGTGGAGACCCAGTACTTC. It yields the protein CASRGLAGVETQYF. The chain recombines TRBV6-5 with TRBJ2-5, with 14 bases aligning to TRBD2. This CDR3 is built from 14 residues. Germline assignment: CDR1 MNHEY and CDR2 SVGAGI. V trimming: 6 bases; J trimming: 5 bases; junction bases outside the gene matches: 2.

The chain has TRBV6-1 and TRBJ2-1; 10 nucleotides match TRBD1. Trimming removed 6 bases from V and 2 bases from J; junction bases left unmatched: 1. The CDR3 has 14 amino acids. Germline V gives CDR1 MNHNS, CDR2 SASEGT. CDR3: CASRTGGAYNEQFF. The CDR3 bases are TGTGCCAGCAGGACAGGGGGCGCCTACAATGAGCAGTTCTTC.

The V gene is TRBV2, the J gene TRBJ2-1; the match to TRBD1 covers 9 bases. The V gene's germline CDR1 is SNHLY and CDR2 FYNNEI. V was pared by 9 bases and J by 4 bases, with 10 bases of the junction left unmatched. The CDR3 contains 15 residues. The DNA for the CDR3 is TGTGCCAGAAATGACCCGGGACAGGGTTACAATGAGCAGTTCTTC. Translated, it gives CARNDPGQGYNEQFF.

The chain uses TRBV28 and TRBJ2-7, with 10 bases matching TRBD1. The junction had 14 bases not matched to a gene; V was cut back by 3 bases and J by 3 bases. CDR1 MDHEN and CDR2 SYDVKM come from the germline V gene. CDR3 size: 18 residues. The CDR3 nucleotides are TGTGCCAGCAGTTTCTTCTCTCCCTTGACAGGGGGCGTCTACGAGCAGTACTTC. Residues: CASSFFSPLTGGVYEQYF.

The chain employs TRBV27 and TRBJ2-7; tentative D call: TRBD2 (5 bases). From germline, CDR1 is MNHEY and CDR2 SMNVEV (reference sequence). V was trimmed by 2 bases and J by 7 bases, leaving 9 bases between them. This CDR3 contains 12 residues. In nucleotides, the CDR3 is TGTGCCAGCAGTTTAGGAGGTGGGGAGCAGTACTTC. Translation: CASSLGGGEQYF.

The CDR3, as DNA: TGTGCCAGCAGTCGCCTAGCGGGACCCACAGATACGCAGTATTTT. This encodes CASSRLAGPTDTQYF. The chain uses TRBV2 and TRBJ2-3, with TRBD2 identical over 9 bases. Looked up from germline, CDR1 is SNHLY and CDR2 is FYNNEI. This CDR3 comprises 15 residues. Trimming took 5 bases from V and 2 from J; bases not matched to a gene: 5.

This clone has only one observation. The chain combines TRBV6-1 with TRBJ2-1; 8 nucleotides agree with TRBD2. This CDR3 is built from 15 residues. Trimming cost V 10 bases and J 2 bases; bases outside gene matches: 10. The germline CDR1 and CDR2 sequences are MNHNS and SASEGT. Here the CDR3 reads CATLVPGLAYNEQFF. CDR3 bases: TGTGCCACCCTGGTCCCGGGACTAGCCTACAATGAGCAGTTCTTC.

V usage is TRBV11-3 and J usage is TRBJ2-1; 11 bases align to TRBD2. Trimming took 0 bases from V and 7 from J; bases not matched to a gene: 5. The germline CDR1 and CDR2 sequences are SGHNT and YENEEA. This CDR3 is 16 amino acids long. CDR3 sequence (DNA): TGTGCCAGCAGCTTAGAAGCGACTAGCGGGACTAATGAGCAGTTCTTC. As protein: CASSLEATSGTNEQFF. The full variable domain, with the rest looked up from reference TRBV11-3 and TRBJ2-1, is EAGVVQSPRYKIIEKKQPVAFWCNPISGHNTLYWYLQNLGQGPELLIRYENEEAVDDSQLPKDRFSAERLKGVDSTLKIQPAELGDSAVYLCASSLEATSGTNEQFFGPGTRLTVL.

The rearrangement uses TRBV13 and TRBJ2-7, with 8 bases that match TRBD1. The J segment lost 6 bases and the V segment lost 2 bases, leaving 9 bases of the junction unmatched. Looked up from germline, CDR1 is PRHDT and CDR2 is FYEKMQ (reference sequence). CDR3 size: 15 residues. The CDR3: CASSLYDRGSSEQYF. In nucleotides, the CDR3 is TGTGCCAGCAGCTTATATGACAGGGGATCTTCCGAGCAGTACTTC.

This clone came up a few times. The genes are TRBV5-5 and TRBJ1-1; unclear D gene. Germline loops: CDR1 SGHKS, CDR2 YYEKEE (reference sequence). Deletions cut 4 bases from V and 6 bases from J, with 7 bases between. This CDR3 is 11 amino acids long. The CDR3 loop is CASSATAEAFF. CDR3 coding DNA: TGTGCCAGCAGCGCAACAGCTGAAGCTTTCTTT.

V is TRBV6-1 and J is TRBJ1-1; TRBD1 might be the D (5 bases). V shed 3 bases and J shed 6 bases, with 8 bases lying between them. This CDR3 is built from 12 residues. In germline, CDR1 is MNHNS, CDR2 SASEGT. The CDR3 bases are TGTGCCAGCAGTGATGCGGGACCTGAAGCTTTCTTT. Protein product: CASSDAGPEAFF.

The chain joins TRBV9 to TRBJ2-3, with D perhaps given as TRBD1 or TRBD2 (5 bases each). This CDR3 comprises 15 residues. From germline, CDR1 is SGDLS and CDR2 YYNGEE. The germline V and J ends were trimmed by 4 bases and 3 bases, with 15 bases remaining between them. In nucleotides, the CDR3 is TGTGCCAGCAGCTTTAGTGGGGACGCTACAGATACGCAGTATTTT. Protein sequence: CASSFSGDATDTQYF.

The chain recombines TRBV7-9 with TRBJ2-1, with a possible D match to TRBD2 (5 bases). Trimming pared 2 bases from V and 2 bases from J, leaving 7 bases between. The germline V gene encodes CDR1 SEHNR and CDR2 FQNEAQ (reference sequence). The CDR3 spans 14 residues. This CDR3 is CASSLPGTYNEQFF. In nucleotides, the CDR3 is TGTGCCAGCAGCTTACCGGGAACCTACAATGAGCAGTTCTTC. The entire variable domain, with the rest obtained from reference TRBV7-9 and TRBJ2-1, is as follows: DTGVSQNPRHKITKRGQNVTFRCDPISEHNRLYWYRQTLGQGPEFLTYFQNEAQLEKSRLLSDRFSAERPKGSFSTLEIQRTEQGDSAMYLCASSLPGTYNEQFFGPGTRLTVL.

This clone was found once. The chain is built from TRBV4-1 and TRBJ2-5, with D possibly being TRBD2 (6 bases). Germline lookup yields CDR1 MGHRA and CDR2 YSYEKL. V lost 0 bases, J lost 2 bases, and 13 bases lay in between. This CDR3 comprises 16 residues. CDR3 bases: TGCGCCAGCAGCCAAGACGATGGGGCGGGACAAGAGACCCAGTACTTC. Its translation is CASSQDDGAGQETQYF.

A few counts support this clone. V gene TRBV5-6 combines with J gene TRBJ2-5; 10 bases are shared with TRBD2. The CDR3 loop spans 15 amino acids. J was trimmed by 5 bases and V by 3 bases; bases with no gene match: 7. CDR1 is SGHDT and CDR2 is YYEEEE in the germline V gene. CDR3: CASSYLAGATETQYF. The CDR3 DNA sequence: TGTGCCAGCAGCTATCTAGCGGGAGCTACGGAGACCCAGTACTTC.